The source of this T cell receptor beta chain is a study of cytomegalovirus exposure and HLA in healthy donors. The overall study: In a later analysis, it was reported that the 110 or so validation repertoires had been produced on the same platform as the 670 or so repertoires belonging to the first cohort. Points from the study as a whole: Researchers catalogued approximately 170 TCR beta chains as cytomegalovirus-associated. A subsequent analysis found that TCR clusters from the first cohort also tended to co-occur in the approximately 110 validation repertoires, with less than 95% of cluster scores above 0.

Only in-frame clones appear in the TCRdb table, and some are missing; sequencing was by immunoSEQ multiplex PCR. The table lists about 200,000 clones, about 86% of them singletons. With respect to this clone: Its antigen is currently unknown.

This CDR3 is 13 amino acids long. The ends were cut back, 3 bases at V and 4 bases at J, with 8 bases in the middle. Per germline, CDR1 SGHTA and CDR2 FQGNSA. What was sequenced was PBMCs. The rearrangement joins TRBV7-2 to TRBJ2-3; no reliable D call. The receptor was isolated from a woman aged 18-29 years in good health and CMV-seronegative. The CDR3 DNA reads as TGTGCCAGCAGCTTTGACGGAGCAGATACGCAGTATTTT. Amino acid sequence: CASSFDGADTQYF.